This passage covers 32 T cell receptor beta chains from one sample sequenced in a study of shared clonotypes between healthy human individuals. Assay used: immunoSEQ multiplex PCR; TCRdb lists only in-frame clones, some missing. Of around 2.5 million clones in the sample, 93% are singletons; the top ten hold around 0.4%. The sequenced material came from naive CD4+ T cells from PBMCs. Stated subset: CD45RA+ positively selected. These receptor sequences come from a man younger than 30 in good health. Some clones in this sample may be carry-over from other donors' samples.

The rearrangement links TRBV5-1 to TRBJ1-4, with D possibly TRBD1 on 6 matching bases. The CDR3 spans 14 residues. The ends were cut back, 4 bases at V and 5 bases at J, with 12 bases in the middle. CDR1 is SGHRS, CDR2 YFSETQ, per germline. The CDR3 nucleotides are TGCGCCAGCAGCCTGGACAGCAAGAATGAAAAACTGTTTTTT. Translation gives CASSLDSKNEKLFF.

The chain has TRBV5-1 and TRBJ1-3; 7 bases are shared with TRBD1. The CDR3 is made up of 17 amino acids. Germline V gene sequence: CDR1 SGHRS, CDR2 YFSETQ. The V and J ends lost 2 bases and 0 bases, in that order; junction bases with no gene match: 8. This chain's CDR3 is CASSLGDRAHSGNTIYF. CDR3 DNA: TGCGCCAGCAGCTTAGGGGACAGAGCCCACTCTGGAAACACCATATATTTT.

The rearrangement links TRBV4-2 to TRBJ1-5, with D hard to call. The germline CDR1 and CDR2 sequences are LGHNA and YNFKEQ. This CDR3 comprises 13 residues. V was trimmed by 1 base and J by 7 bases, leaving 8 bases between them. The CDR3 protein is CASSQGEQQPQHF. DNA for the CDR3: TGTGCCAGCAGCCAAGGAGAGCAACAGCCCCAGCATTTT.

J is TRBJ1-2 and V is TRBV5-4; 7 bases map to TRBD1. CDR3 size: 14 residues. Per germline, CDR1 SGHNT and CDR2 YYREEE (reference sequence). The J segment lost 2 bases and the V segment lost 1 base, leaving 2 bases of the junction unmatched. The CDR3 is CASSLPGQNYGYTF. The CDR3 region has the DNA TGTGCCAGCAGCTTGCCGGGACAGAACTATGGCTACACCTTC.

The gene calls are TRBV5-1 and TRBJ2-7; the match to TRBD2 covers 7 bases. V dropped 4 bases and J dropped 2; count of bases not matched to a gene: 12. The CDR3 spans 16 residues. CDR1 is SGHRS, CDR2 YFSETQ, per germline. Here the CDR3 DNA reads TGCGCCAGCAGCCCTCTTATGGGGGGGTTCACCTACGAGCAGTACTTC. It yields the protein CASSPLMGGFTYEQYF. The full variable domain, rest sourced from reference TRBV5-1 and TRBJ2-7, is KAGVTQTPRYLIKTRGQQVTLSCSPISGHRSVSWYQQTPGQGLQFLFEYFSETQRNKGNFPGRFSGRQFSNSRSEMNVSTLELGDSALYLCASSPLMGGFTYEQYFGPGTRLTVT.

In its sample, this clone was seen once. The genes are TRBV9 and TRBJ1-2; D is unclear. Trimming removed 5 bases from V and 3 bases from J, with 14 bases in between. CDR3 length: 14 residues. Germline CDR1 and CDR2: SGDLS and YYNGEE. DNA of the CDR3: TGTGCCAGCAGTCCGACCCCGCGGGACTATGGCTACACCTTC. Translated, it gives CASSPTPRDYGYTF.

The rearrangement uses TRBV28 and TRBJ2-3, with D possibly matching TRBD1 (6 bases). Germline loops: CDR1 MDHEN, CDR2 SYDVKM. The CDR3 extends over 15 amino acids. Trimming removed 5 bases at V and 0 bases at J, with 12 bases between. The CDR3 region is CASSPYRDSTDTQYF. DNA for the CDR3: TGTGCCAGCAGTCCCTACAGGGATAGCACAGATACGCAGTATTTT.

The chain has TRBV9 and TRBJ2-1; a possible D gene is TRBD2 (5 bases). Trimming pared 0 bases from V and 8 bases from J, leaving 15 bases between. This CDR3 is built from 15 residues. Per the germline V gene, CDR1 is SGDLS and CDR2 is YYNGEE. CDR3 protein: CASSVGSGGLYEQFF. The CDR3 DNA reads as TGTGCCAGCAGCGTAGGCTCGGGCGGGCTGTATGAGCAGTTCTTC.

The CDR3 spells CASRYRASGIANTGELFF. For the CDR3, the DNA is TGTGCCAGCAGATATCGGGCTAGCGGGATTGCGAACACCGGGGAGCTGTTTTTT. The rearrangement joins TRBV5-6 to TRBJ2-2, with 9 nucleotides matching TRBD2. V was pared by 5 bases and J by 0 bases, with 11 bases of the junction left unmatched. The CDR3 spans 18 residues. CDR1 and CDR2 (germline): SGHDT, YYEEEE.

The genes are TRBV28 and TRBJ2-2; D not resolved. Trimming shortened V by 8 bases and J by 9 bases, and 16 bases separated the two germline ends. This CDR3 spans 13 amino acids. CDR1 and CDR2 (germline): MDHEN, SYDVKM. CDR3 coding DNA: TGTGCCAGCTCGAGAAGGGTCGACCGGGAGCTGTTTTTT. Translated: CASSRRVDRELFF.

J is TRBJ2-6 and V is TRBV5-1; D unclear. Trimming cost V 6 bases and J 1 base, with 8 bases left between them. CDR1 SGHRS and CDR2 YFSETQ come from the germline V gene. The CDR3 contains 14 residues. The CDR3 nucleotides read TGCGCCAGCATGCTCGATTCTGGGGCCAACGTCCTGACTTTC. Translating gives CASMLDSGANVLTF.

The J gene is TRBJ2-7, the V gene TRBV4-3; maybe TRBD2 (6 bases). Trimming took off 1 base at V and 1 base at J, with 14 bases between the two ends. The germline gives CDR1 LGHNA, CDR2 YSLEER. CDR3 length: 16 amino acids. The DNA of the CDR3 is TGCGCCAGCAGCCAAGCCGCCGGGAGTGGATCCTACGAGCAGTACTTC. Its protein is CASSQAAGSGSYEQYF.

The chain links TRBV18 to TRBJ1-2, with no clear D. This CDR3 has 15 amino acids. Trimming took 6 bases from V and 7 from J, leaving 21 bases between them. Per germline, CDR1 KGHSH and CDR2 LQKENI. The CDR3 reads CASSPGPGLTSGYTF. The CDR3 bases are TGTGCCAGCTCCCCTGGCCCGGGATTGACGAGTGGCTACACCTTC.

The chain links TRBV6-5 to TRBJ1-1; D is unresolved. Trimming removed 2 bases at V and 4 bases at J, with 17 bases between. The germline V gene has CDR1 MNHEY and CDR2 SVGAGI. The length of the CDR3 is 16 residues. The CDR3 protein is CASSYSAGREGTEAFF. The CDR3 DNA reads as TGTGCCAGCAGTTACAGTGCCGGGCGTGAGGGCACTGAAGCTTTCTTT.

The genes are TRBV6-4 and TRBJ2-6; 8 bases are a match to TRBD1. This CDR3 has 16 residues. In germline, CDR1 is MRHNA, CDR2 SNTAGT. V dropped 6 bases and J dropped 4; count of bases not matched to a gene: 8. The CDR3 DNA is TGTGCCAGCAGAAGGACAGGGCTAGCCGGGGCCAACGTCCTGACTTTC. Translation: CASRRTGLAGANVLTF.

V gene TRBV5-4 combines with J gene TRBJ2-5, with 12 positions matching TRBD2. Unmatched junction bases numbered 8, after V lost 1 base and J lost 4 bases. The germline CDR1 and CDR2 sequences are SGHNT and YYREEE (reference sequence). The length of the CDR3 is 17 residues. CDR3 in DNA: TGTGCCAGCAGCTTGTATCTAGCGGGAGGGGATCCAGAGACCCAGTACTTC. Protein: CASSLYLAGGDPETQYF.

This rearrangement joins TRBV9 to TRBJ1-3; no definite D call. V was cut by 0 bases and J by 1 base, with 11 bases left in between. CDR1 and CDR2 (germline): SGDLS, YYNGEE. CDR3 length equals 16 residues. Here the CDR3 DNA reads TGTGCCAGCAGCGTAGCCTGGGAAGTTTCTGGAAACACCATATATTTT. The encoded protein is CASSVAWEVSGNTIYF.

The CDR3 DNA reads TGTGCCAGCAGCCAATTGGGGTATTACAATGAGCAGTTCTTC. This sequence encodes CASSQLGYYNEQFF. The chain couples TRBV5-4 to TRBJ2-1; D call uncertain. Deletions cut 4 bases from V and 4 bases from J, with 12 bases between. The CDR3 covers 14 residues. Germline lookup yields CDR1 SGHNT and CDR2 YYREEE (reference sequence).

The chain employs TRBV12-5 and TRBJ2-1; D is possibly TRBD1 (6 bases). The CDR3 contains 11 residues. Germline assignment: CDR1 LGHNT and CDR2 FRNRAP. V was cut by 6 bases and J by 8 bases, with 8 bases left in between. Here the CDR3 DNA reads TGTGCTAGTGGCAGGGGCGATGAGCAGTTCTTC. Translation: CASGRGDEQFF.

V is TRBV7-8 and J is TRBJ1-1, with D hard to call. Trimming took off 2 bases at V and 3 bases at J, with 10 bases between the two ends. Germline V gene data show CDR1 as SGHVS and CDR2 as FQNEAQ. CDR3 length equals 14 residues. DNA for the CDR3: TGTGCCAGCAGCTTAATGGAGGTGTACACTGAAGCTTTCTTT. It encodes CASSLMEVYTEAFF.

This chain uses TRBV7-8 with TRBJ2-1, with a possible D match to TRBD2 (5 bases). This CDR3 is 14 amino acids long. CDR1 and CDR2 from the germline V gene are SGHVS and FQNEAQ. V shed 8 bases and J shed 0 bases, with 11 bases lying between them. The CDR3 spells CASFEGLSYNEQFF. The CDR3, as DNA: TGTGCCAGCTTTGAGGGTCTCTCCTACAATGAGCAGTTCTTC.

CDR3 protein: CASSSRGAGYGYTF. CDR3 sequence (DNA): TGTGCCAGCAGTTCCAGGGGTGCGGGTTATGGCTACACCTTC. The chain recombines TRBV6-5 with TRBJ1-2, with D perhaps matching TRBD1 (6 bases). CDR1 and CDR2 (germline): MNHEY, SVGAGI. The CDR3 loop spans 14 amino acids. Trimming took 4 bases from V and 5 from J, leaving 14 bases between them.

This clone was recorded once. The CDR3 bases are TGCGCCAGCAGCCAAGAGACAAGGGCGAGCAATCAGCCCCAGCATTTT. Protein product: CASSQETRASNQPQHF. This sequence joins TRBV4-1 and TRBJ1-5, with no clear D. CDR3 length equals 16 residues. V was cut by 0 bases and J by 1 base, with 10 bases left in between. Germline V lookup: CDR1 MGHRA, CDR2 YSYEKL.

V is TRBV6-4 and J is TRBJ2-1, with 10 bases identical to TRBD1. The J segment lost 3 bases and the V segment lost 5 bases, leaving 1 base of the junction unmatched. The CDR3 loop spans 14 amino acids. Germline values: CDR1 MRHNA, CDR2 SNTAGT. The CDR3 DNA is TGTGCCAGCAGTAGGGACAGGGGCTACAATGAGCAGTTCTTC. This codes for CASSRDRGYNEQFF.

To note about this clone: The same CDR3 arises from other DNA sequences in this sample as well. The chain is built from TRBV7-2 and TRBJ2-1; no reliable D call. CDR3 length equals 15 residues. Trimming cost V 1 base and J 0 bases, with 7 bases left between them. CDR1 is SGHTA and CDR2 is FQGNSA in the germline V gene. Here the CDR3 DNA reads TGTGCCAGCAGCTTAGGACCCAGCTCCTACAATGAGCAGTTCTTC. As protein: CASSLGPSSYNEQFF. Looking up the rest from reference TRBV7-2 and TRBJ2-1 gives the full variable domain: GAGVSQSPSNKVTEKGKDVELRCDPISGHTALYWYRQSLGQGLEFLIYFQGNSAPDKSGLPSDRFSAERTGGSVSTLTIQRTQQEDSAVYLCASSLGPSSYNEQFFGPGTRLTVL.

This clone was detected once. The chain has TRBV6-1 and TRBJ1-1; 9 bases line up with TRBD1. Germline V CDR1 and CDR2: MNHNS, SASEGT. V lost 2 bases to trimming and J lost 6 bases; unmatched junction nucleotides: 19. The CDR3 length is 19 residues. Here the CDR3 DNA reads TGTGCCAGCAGTGAACCAATCATTACAGGGGGCAAAAAATCCGCTGAAGCTTTCTTT. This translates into CASSEPIITGGKKSAEAFF.

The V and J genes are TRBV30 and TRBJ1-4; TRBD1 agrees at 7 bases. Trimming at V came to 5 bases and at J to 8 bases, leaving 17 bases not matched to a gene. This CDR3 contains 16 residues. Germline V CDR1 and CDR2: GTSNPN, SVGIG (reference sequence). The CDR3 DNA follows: TGTGCCTGGGAGACAGGGCGGTTAGTCGCCCGAGAAAAACTGTTTTTT. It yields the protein CAWETGRLVAREKLFF.

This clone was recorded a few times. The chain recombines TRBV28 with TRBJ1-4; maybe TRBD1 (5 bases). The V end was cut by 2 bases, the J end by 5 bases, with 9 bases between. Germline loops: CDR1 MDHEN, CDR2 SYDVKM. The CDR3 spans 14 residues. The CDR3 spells CASSLGTRNEKLFF. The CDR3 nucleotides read TGTGCCAGCAGTTTAGGGACTCGGAATGAAAAACTGTTTTTT. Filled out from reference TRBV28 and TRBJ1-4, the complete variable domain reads DVKVTQSSRYLVKRTGEKVFLECVQDMDHENMFWYRQDPGLGLRLIYFSYDVKMKEKGDIPEGYSVSREKKERFSLILESASTNQTSMYLCASSLGTRNEKLFFGSGTQLSVL.

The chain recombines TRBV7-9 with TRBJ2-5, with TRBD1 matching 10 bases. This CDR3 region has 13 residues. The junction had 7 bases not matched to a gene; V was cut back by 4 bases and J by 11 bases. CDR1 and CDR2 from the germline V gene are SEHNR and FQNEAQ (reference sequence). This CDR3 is CASSSGTGEEQYF. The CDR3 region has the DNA TGTGCCAGCAGCTCCGGGACAGGGGAGGAGCAGTACTTC.

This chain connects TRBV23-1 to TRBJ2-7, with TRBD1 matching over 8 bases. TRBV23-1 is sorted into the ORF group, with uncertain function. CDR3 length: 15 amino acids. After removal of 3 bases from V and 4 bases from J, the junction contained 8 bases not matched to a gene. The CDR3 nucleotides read TGCGCCAGCAGTCACCGCCTACGGGACAGGTACGAGCAGTACTTC. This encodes CASSHRLRDRYEQYF.

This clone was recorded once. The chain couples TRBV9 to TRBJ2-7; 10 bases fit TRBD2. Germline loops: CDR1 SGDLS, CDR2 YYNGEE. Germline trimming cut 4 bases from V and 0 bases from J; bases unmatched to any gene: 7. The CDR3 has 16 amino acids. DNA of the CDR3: TGTGCCAGCAGCTGGGGAAGCGGGAGGGACTCCTACGAGCAGTACTTC. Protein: CASSWGSGRDSYEQYF.

The CDR3 DNA follows: TGTGCCAGCAGCCTTATTAGACAGCCAACTAATGAAAAACTGTTTTTT. Its translation is CASSLIRQPTNEKLFF. This rearrangement joins TRBV28 to TRBJ1-4; perhaps TRBD1 as D (5 bases). This CDR3 is built from 16 residues. The germline V gene encodes CDR1 MDHEN and CDR2 SYDVKM. V lost 6 bases and J lost 0, with 14 bases in between.